These 28 T cell receptor beta chains were all obtained from the same sample, sequenced in a study of brain metastases from non-small cell lung cancer. Only in-frame clones appear in the TCRdb table, and some are missing; sequencing was by immunoSEQ multiplex PCR. The data show 2,500 to 3,500 clones, around 76% seen once. The sequenced material came from primary lung tumor tissue. The receptors stem from a donor older than 35 with non-small cell lung cancer.

The CDR3 region has the DNA TGTGCCAGTGGGGACACGGAAAATCAGCCCCAGCATTTT. Encoded protein: CASGDTENQPQHF. J is TRBJ1-5 and V is TRBV2, with D possibly TRBD1 on 6 matching bases. V dropped 9 bases and J dropped 4 bases, with 13 bases sitting between them. Germline V CDR1 and CDR2: SNHLY, FYNNEI. This CDR3 region has 13 residues. Supplemented by reference TRBV2 and TRBJ1-5, the full variable domain reads EPEVTQTPSHQVTQMGQEVILRCVPISNHLYFYWYRQILGQKVEFLVSFYNNEISEKSEIFDDQFSVERPDGSNFTLKIRSTKLEDSAMYFCASGDTENQPQHFGDGTRLSIL.

This clone is deemed large. This sample also contains other DNA sequences that code for the same CDR3. The chain recombines TRBV29-1 with TRBJ2-7, with TRBD2 matching 8 bases. The J segment lost 7 bases and the V segment lost 6 bases, leaving 8 bases of the junction unmatched. This CDR3 is built from 12 residues. CDR1 is SQVTM and CDR2 is ANQGSEA in the germline V gene. The CDR3 region is CSVGGGYGEQYF. The CDR3 DNA reads TGCAGCGTCGGCGGGGGGTATGGTGAGCAGTACTTC.

V usage is TRBV28 and J usage is TRBJ2-7; maybe TRBD1 (6 bases). The germline gives CDR1 MDHEN, CDR2 SYDVKM. Trimming shortened V by 3 bases and J by 1 base, and 19 bases separated the two germline ends. CDR3 length equals 17 residues. The CDR3, as DNA: TGTGCCAGCAGTTTCCTAACCTCGACAGGCCAGTCCTACGAGCAGTACTTC. This codes for CASSFLTSTGQSYEQYF.

Worth noting for this clone: A much more abundant neighbour one base away suggests this may be a read error. The CDR3: CASNYPGRAGEQYF. The CDR3 DNA reads TGTGCCAGCAACTACCCAGGCAGGGCAGGCGAGCAGTACTTC. The chain couples TRBV7-9 to TRBJ2-5; tentatively, D is TRBD1 (5 bases). The J call is uncertain, as TRBJ2-7 better fits the DNA end. This CDR3 has 14 residues. Germline V gene lookup returns CDR1 SEHNR and CDR2 FQNEAQ (reference sequence).

V is TRBV4-1 and J is TRBJ1-6; D is perhaps TRBD1 (5 bases). The germline V and J ends were trimmed by 1 base and 8 bases, with 12 bases remaining between them. CDR3 size: 15 residues. Germline V lookup: CDR1 MGHRA, CDR2 YSYEKL. CDR3 residues: CASSQGAGNDSPLHF. The CDR3 bases are TGCGCCAGCAGCCAAGGGGCAGGGAATGATTCACCCCTCCACTTT.

The rearrangement joins TRBV29-1 to TRBJ2-7, with D possibly matching TRBD2 (6 bases). The V and J ends lost 3 bases and 0 bases respectively, with 9 bases between them. The CDR3 spans 13 residues. Germline CDR1 and CDR2: SQVTM and ANQGSEA. The CDR3 DNA is TGCAGCGTTGATGGCGGGGTCTCCTACGAGCAGTACTTC. Protein sequence: CSVDGGVSYEQYF.

The chain couples TRBV5-1 to TRBJ2-1; D ambiguous. V was pared by 7 bases and J by 0 bases, with 14 bases between. The CDR3 loop spans 15 amino acids. Germline values: CDR1 SGHRS, CDR2 YFSETQ. Here the CDR3 reads CASFPGPSSYNEQFF. The CDR3 DNA reads as TGCGCCAGCTTCCCCGGCCCCAGCTCCTACAATGAGCAGTTCTTC.

Turning to this clone: Its ends do not fully match the called genes, so a read error is possible. The V gene is TRBV6-1, the J gene TRBJ2-7; D not resolved. CDR3 size: 15 residues. The germline V gene has CDR1 MNHNS and CDR2 SASEGT. The CDR3 is CASSEDLGKYYKQYF. The CDR3 nucleotides read TGTGCCAGCAGTGAAGATCTAGGGAAGTACTACAAGCAGTACTTC.

The chain combines TRBV11-2 with TRBJ1-2; a possible D gene is TRBD1 (5 bases). Germline loops: CDR1 SGHAT, CDR2 FQNNGV. The CDR3 is 15 amino acids. Trimming pared 1 base from V and 8 bases from J, leaving 17 bases between. For the CDR3, the DNA is TGTGCCAGCAGCTTAGTCTCAAGGGGACCGGGGGGCTACACCTTC. Translating it yields CASSLVSRGPGGYTF.

CDR3 protein: CASRGNRGSSGNTIYF. The DNA for the CDR3 is TGTGCCAGCAGGGGGAACAGGGGAAGCTCTGGAAACACCATATATTTT. This rearrangement joins TRBV2 to TRBJ1-3, with 7 bases aligning to TRBD1. V was pared by 6 bases and J by 0 bases, with 8 bases of the junction left unmatched. The CDR3 runs 16 residues. CDR1 is SNHLY and CDR2 is FYNNEI in the germline V gene.

The chain joins TRBV6-5 to TRBJ1-2; D unclear. The V gene's germline CDR1 is MNHEY and CDR2 SVGAGI. The CDR3 consists of 14 residues. V gave up 6 bases and J gave up 6 bases, with 17 bases separating them. The CDR3: CASSPPAVANGYTF. As DNA, the CDR3 is TGTGCCAGCAGCCCCCCCGCAGTGGCGAATGGCTACACCTTC.

The chain couples TRBV7-9 to TRBJ2-7; no clear D. CDR1 SEHNR and CDR2 FQNEAQ come from the germline V gene (reference sequence). The CDR3 consists of 13 residues. Between the trimmed V and J ends, which lost 2 bases and 2 bases, there was a span of 7 bases. The CDR3 coding sequence is TGTGCCAGCAGCTTATTCGCGACCTACGAGCAGTACTTC. This sequence encodes CASSLFATYEQYF.

The chain recombines TRBV18 with TRBJ1-4, with TRBD1 as a possible D gene (5 bases). The CDR3 consists of 14 residues. Deletions cut 5 bases from V and 2 bases from J, with 9 bases between. The germline CDR1 and CDR2 sequences are KGHSH and LQKENI. The CDR3 here is CASSAGITNEKLFF. In nucleotides, the CDR3 is TGTGCCAGCTCAGCAGGGATCACTAATGAAAAACTGTTTTTT.

The J gene is TRBJ2-5, the V gene TRBV5-1; 8 bases are a match to TRBD1. After removal of 5 bases from V and 2 bases from J, the junction contained 5 bases not matched to a gene. The germline CDR1 and CDR2 sequences are SGHRS and YFSETQ. CDR3 size: 14 residues. The CDR3 here is CASSSGTGQETQYF. The CDR3 DNA reads TGCGCCAGCAGTTCTGGGACAGGTCAAGAGACCCAGTACTTC.

The chain is built from TRBV6-5 and TRBJ2-7; either TRBD1 or TRBD2 may supply D (5 bases each). The V end lost 6 bases, the J end lost 0 bases, and 9 bases lay between the germline ends. The CDR3 consists of 13 residues. The germline V gene encodes CDR1 MNHEY and CDR2 SVGAGI. The CDR3 coding sequence is TGTGCCAGCAGAAAGGGGAGCTCCTACGAGCAGTACTTC. Protein: CASRKGSSYEQYF.

The chain has TRBV7-9 and TRBJ2-7; D uncertain. In germline, CDR1 is SEHNR, CDR2 FQNEAQ (reference sequence). There are 15 residues in the CDR3. V was pared by 5 bases and J by 7 bases, with 21 bases between. DNA for the CDR3: TGTGCCAGCAGCCCCCCCTCGAGCGAGAGTGAGGAGCAGTACTTC. Translation gives CASSPPSSESEEQYF.

Turning to this clone: Compared with germline, one end of the junction differs, possibly owing to a read error. The V call is TRBV4-3, the J call TRBJ2-7; D is uncertain. CDR3 length: 11 residues. CDR1 LGHNA and CDR2 YSLEER come from the germline V gene. The CDR3 DNA follows: TGCGCCAACAGCCACCGCTACGAGCAGTACTTC. Amino acid sequence: CANSHRYEQYF.

V gene TRBV6-1 combines with J gene TRBJ2-5; D possibly corresponds to TRBD1 (6 bases). The germline V gene has CDR1 MNHNS and CDR2 SASEGT. V was shortened by 1 base and J by 2 bases, with 14 bases between the two germline ends. The CDR3 loop spans 16 amino acids. CDR3 amino acids: CASSEDWDIGQETQYF. In nucleotides, the CDR3 is TGTGCCAGCAGTGAAGATTGGGACATAGGACAAGAGACCCAGTACTTC.

The chain employs TRBV7-9 and TRBJ2-1; D gene ambiguous. Trimming stripped 2 bases from V and 3 bases from J, with 17 bases between. Germline V CDR1 and CDR2: SEHNR, FQNEAQ (reference sequence). This CDR3 has 17 amino acids. CDR3 residues: CASSLYSRAPFYNEQFF. The CDR3 nucleotides are TGTGCCAGCAGCTTATACAGCCGAGCCCCCTTCTACAATGAGCAGTTCTTC.

The chain combines TRBV30 with TRBJ1-3; D not certain. The germline V gene has CDR1 GTSNPN and CDR2 SVGIG (reference sequence). The CDR3 contains 13 residues. V gave up 4 bases and J gave up 4 bases, with 11 bases separating them. The CDR3, as DNA: TGTGCCTGGAACATAAAGGGAGGAAACACCATATATTTT. This gives the protein CAWNIKGGNTIYF.

The rearrangement uses TRBV6-6 and TRBJ2-7, with a weak D call TRBD1 (6 bases). Trimming shortened V by 2 bases and J by 3 bases, and 11 bases separated the two germline ends. CDR1 MNHNY and CDR2 SVGAGI come from the germline V gene (reference sequence). The CDR3 has 14 amino acids. DNA for the CDR3: TGTGCCAGCAGTTACGCAGGGGACAACTACGAGCAGTACTTC. Protein sequence: CASSYAGDNYEQYF.

The rearrangement uses TRBV1 and TRBJ2-7; no DNA check was done on the table's D call, TRBD2. TRBV1 corresponds to a pseudogene. The CDR3 is 15 amino acids. The CDR3 DNA sequence: TGCACCAGCAGCCGAGGACTAGCGGGGGTCGGGGAGCAGTACTTC. This codes for CTSSRGLAGVGEQYF.

A remark on this clone: Other DNA sequences within the sample encode an identical CDR3. This rearrangement joins TRBV6-5 to TRBJ2-1; TRBD1 aligns across 10 bases. The germline gives CDR1 MNHEY, CDR2 SVGAGI. The CDR3 runs 15 residues. The junction had 5 bases not matched to a gene; V was cut back by 6 bases and J by 3 bases. The CDR3 is CASSVTGGLYNEQFF. CDR3 coding DNA: TGTGCCAGCAGCGTGACAGGGGGCCTCTACAATGAGCAGTTCTTC.

The chain couples TRBV6-6 to TRBJ1-6, with 8 positions matching TRBD1. V trimming: 6 bases; J trimming: 10 bases; junction bases outside the gene matches: 14. The CDR3 has 16 residues. The germline V gene has CDR1 MNHNY and CDR2 SVGAGI (reference sequence). The DNA of the CDR3 is TGTGCCAGCAGCAATACACGACAGGGGTTTTACTCACCCCTCCACTTT. Residues: CASSNTRQGFYSPLHF.

The chain couples TRBV18 to TRBJ2-5, with D perhaps matching TRBD1 (6 bases). V was cut by 5 bases and J by 0 bases, with 13 bases left in between. Per the germline V gene, CDR1 is KGHSH and CDR2 is LQKENI. This CDR3 region has 15 residues. The CDR3: CASSTRDIYQETQYF. The CDR3 DNA reads as TGTGCCAGCTCAACCCGGGACATATACCAAGAGACCCAGTACTTC.

This chain joins TRBV19 and TRBJ1-1; 7 nucleotides match TRBD1. The germline gives CDR1 LNHDA, CDR2 SQIVND (reference sequence). This CDR3 spans 13 amino acids. J lost 1 base, V lost 8 bases, and 4 bases had no gene match. CDR3 nucleotide sequence: TGTGCCAGTGGGAGGGACAGGAACACTGAAGCTTTCTTT. This encodes CASGRDRNTEAFF.

The V call is TRBV19, the J call TRBJ2-5; 8 nucleotides align to TRBD2. CDR3 size: 15 residues. The germline V gene encodes CDR1 LNHDA and CDR2 SQIVND (reference sequence). The J segment lost 4 bases and the V segment lost 2 bases, leaving 6 bases of the junction unmatched. CDR3 protein: CASSISRGGTETQYF. As DNA, the CDR3 is TGTGCCAGTAGTATATCTCGCGGGGGGACAGAGACCCAGTACTTC.

This chain connects TRBV6-1 to TRBJ1-5; D remains ambiguous. Germline V CDR1 and CDR2: MNHNS, SASEGT. The V and J ends lost 3 bases and 9 bases respectively, with 12 bases between them. There are 13 residues in the CDR3. CDR3 region: CASSEKGDRPQHF. The CDR3 DNA is TGTGCCAGCAGTGAGAAAGGAGACCGGCCCCAGCATTTT.